This T cell receptor (beta chain) was documented in a study of cytomegalovirus exposure and HLA in healthy donors. Whole-study context: The roughly 670 first-cohort repertoires and the approximately 130 validation repertoires shared the same platform, a later analysis reported. The study's findings and limits: The authors listed 150 to 200 TCR beta chains as cytomegalovirus-associated.

A word on this clone: Its specificity is not known.

CDR1 and CDR2 from the germline V gene are MNHEY and SMNVEV (reference sequence). V lost 2 bases and J lost 2, with 10 bases in between. The CDR3 is 14 amino acids. The data were produced by immunoSEQ multiplex PCR, yet TCRdb's version contains in-frame clones alone and is incomplete. The data hold some 170,000 clones, with 86% observed a single time. This chain joins TRBV27 and TRBJ2-7; TRBD2 might be the D (5 bases). Sequenced input: PBMCs. The receptor comes from a man younger than 40 in good health and CMV-seropositive. CDR3 nucleotide sequence: TGTGCCAGCAGTTTAGGGCTAGCAGCCTACGAGCAGTACTTC. Encoded protein: CASSLGLAAYEQYF.